This T cell receptor beta chain was recorded in a study of human T cells and chemical hapten exposure. Across the whole study: Scalp application of diphenylcyclopropenone was performed weekly in patients across the entire roughly 26-week study. Alopecia areata, totalis or universalis affected patients, mainly female.

Individual cDNA molecules (in the library) carried attached unique molecular identifiers. A single record per CDR3 protein comes from TCRdb applying MiXCR to the RACE reads. The repertoire holds around 110,000 distinct CDR3 sequences, with about 12% as singletons. About this clonotype: What it binds is unknown.

Overall study findings and caveats: The study found that DPC sensitization did not change TCRs above 1 in 1000 frequency.

Stated time point: patch test 1, 2 weeks after DPC sensitization. The treatment: therapeutic diphenylcyclopropenone sensitization with weekly scalp DPC. Sequenced here: whole blood, sampled in connection with sensitization to the hapten diphenylcyclopropenone (DPC). This clonotype originated in a woman aged 45 to 65 with alopecia areata. Some clones in this sample may be carry-over from other donors' samples.

CDR3 loop: CSARFFREDNEQFF. The CDR3 coding sequence is TGCAGTGCTCGTTTTTTTAGGGAAGACAATGAGCAGTTCTTC. This rearrangement joins TRBV20-1 to TRBJ2-1, with D uncertain. Germline CDR1 DFQATT, CDR2 SNEGSKA (reference sequence). CDR3 length: 14 amino acids. The germline V and J ends were trimmed by 5 bases and 5 bases, with 16 bases remaining between them.